This T cell receptor beta chain emerged from a study of blood T cell repertoires in COVID-19. The CDR3 loop spans 10 amino acids. The ends were cut back, 6 bases at V and 8 bases at J, with 4 bases in the middle. Germline lookup yields CDR1 MNHEY and CDR2 SVGAGI. This clone showed up just once. Profiled with immunoSEQ multiplex PCR; TCRdb holds only in-frame clones, not every one. Here the sample spans about 300,000 clones, 85% to 90% being singletons. The chain recombines TRBV6-5 with TRBJ1-4; D ambiguous. The clonotype originates from a man aged 25-40 years who had recovered from COVID-19. Sequencing input: PBMCs or T cells enriched from blood (not recorded which). The CDR3 DNA follows: TGTGCCAGCAGGAGGGAAAAACTGTTTTTT. Translated, it gives CASRREKLFF.